This T cell receptor beta chain derives from a study of T cells in Graves' hyperthyroidism and ophthalmopathy. Amplification targeted TCR beta CDR3 regions from RNA transcripts. HTBI primers were used for first-round RT-PCR of the TCR CDR3. Each CDR3 protein gets one entry after TCRdb re-called the multiplex PCR reads with MiXCR. Of 500,000 to 750,000 distinct CDR3 sequences listed, 35% to 55% were seen once; the top ten hold approximately 7.5%. The V end was cut by 6 bases, the J end by 11 bases, with 16 bases between. The CDR3 runs 12 residues. Findings of the study overall: Peripheral blood also featured most of the thyroid clonotypes expanded above 0.001.

Concerning this clonotype: Its matching antigen is unknown.

The chain recombines TRBV12-3 or TRBV12-4 with TRBJ2-5; tentative D call: TRBD2 (6 bases). The sample was peripheral blood or thyroid tissue (not recorded which). The receptor was isolated from a woman aged 18-30 years with Graves' hyperthyroidism. The CDR3 bases are TGTGCCAGCAGAAGGAGGGTGGATACGCAGTACTTC. Amino acids: CASRRRVDTQYF.